This TCR beta chain emerged from a study of response to subunit inactivated influenza vaccine. Points from the study as a whole: Only a handful of new T cells, the authors suggested, are recruited with each seasonal influenza vaccination.

The CDR3 totals 13 residues. Germline trimming cut 6 bases from V and 7 bases from J; bases unmatched to any gene: 7. A single record per CDR3 protein comes from TCRdb applying MiXCR to the RT-PCR reads. The top ten hold 13% of the sample, which has around 470,000 distinct CDR3 sequences, approximately 7.2% seen once. This clonotype came up a few times. Its antigen is undetermined. The gene calls are TRBV12-3 or TRBV12-4 and TRBJ2-7, with 9 bases lining up with TRBD1. This TCR was sampled from a man aged 50 to 69 who received an inactivated influenza vaccine. The sample consisted of PBMCs from blood, taken about 23 months after vaccination. Here the CDR3 DNA reads TGTGCCAGCAGAGTACAGGGGGCCACGGAGCAGTACTTC. Translating it yields CASRVQGATEQYF.